The next 21 T cell receptor beta chains were all read from a single sample in a study of T-cell memory formation after mild COVID-19. TCRdb re-analysed the 5' RACE reads in MiXCR, keeping a single row per CDR3 protein. The data contain around 150,000 distinct CDR3 sequences, roughly 15% of them seen just once; the ten biggest clones take up roughly 14%. Sequencing input: PBMCs or a T cell subset sorted from them (not recorded which). The receptors here all came from an adult woman who had mild COVID-19 (a few samples of this study predate the infection). Cell type and time point are not known.

This clonotype has a handful of counts. The CDR3 DNA reads as TGTGCCAGCAGCTTAGGGGACATTAGCAATCAGCCCCAGCATTTT. It codes for CASSLGDISNQPQHF. The chain has TRBV7-9 and TRBJ1-5; a possible D gene is TRBD1 (6 bases). This CDR3 is built from 15 residues. Germline V lookup: CDR1 SEHNR, CDR2 FQNEAQ (reference sequence). V lost 1 base and J lost 0, with 7 bases in between. The full variable domain, with the rest looked up from reference TRBV7-9 and TRBJ1-5, is DTGVSQNPRHKITKRGQNVTFRCDPISEHNRLYWYRQTLGQGPEFLTYFQNEAQLEKSRLLSDRFSAERPKGSFSTLEIQRTEQGDSAMYLCASSLGDISNQPQHFGDGTRLSIL.

The rearrangement links TRBV9 to TRBJ1-2; 8 nucleotides match TRBD1. Germline loops: CDR1 SGDLS, CDR2 YYNGEE. J was trimmed by 8 bases and V by 5 bases; bases with no gene match: 11. The CDR3 sequence is 14 residues long. CDR3 sequence: CASRDDRGSIGYTF. CDR3 bases: TGTGCCAGCAGGGATGACAGGGGCTCTATCGGCTACACCTTC.

This chain connects TRBV9 to TRBJ1-1; D not certain. The length of the CDR3 is 15 residues. CDR1 is SGDLS and CDR2 is YYNGEE in the germline V gene. Trimming took off 0 bases at V and 1 base at J, with 10 bases between the two ends. The CDR3 DNA sequence: TGTGCCAGCAGCGTAGGCCCGACGGCGAACACTGAAGCTTTCTTT. Translating gives CASSVGPTANTEAFF.

V usage is TRBV15 and J usage is TRBJ2-7, with D hard to call. There are 13 residues in the CDR3. Germline V lookup: CDR1 LNHNV, CDR2 YYDKDF (reference sequence). Trimming left V 4 bases short and J 7 bases short, with 14 bases between. As DNA, the CDR3 is TGTGCCACCAGCAAGATCGCGATTGGAGAGCAGTACTTC. Protein: CATSKIAIGEQYF.

The chain joins TRBV20-1 to TRBJ1-2, with TRBD1 matching 7 bases. Germline trimming cut 6 bases from V and 3 bases from J; bases unmatched to any gene: 10. The CDR3 is made up of 14 amino acids. Germline V gene data show CDR1 as DFQATT and CDR2 as SNEGSKA (reference sequence). In DNA, the CDR3 is TGCAGTGCCAGGGGGGGGATGCTCGACTATGGCTACACCTTC. Protein: CSARGGMLDYGYTF.

This clonotype was seen only a few times. The rearrangement links TRBV12-3 or TRBV12-4 to TRBJ1-5, with D unresolved. CDR3 length: 14 amino acids. V was trimmed by 3 bases and J by 0 bases, leaving 6 bases between them. CDR3: CASSFPGSNQPQHF. The DNA of the CDR3 is TGTGCCAGCAGTTTCCCGGGTAGCAATCAGCCCCAGCATTTT.

This clonotype was counted only a few times. This rearrangement joins TRBV9 to TRBJ2-1, with 10 bases lining up with TRBD1. J gave up 2 bases and V 0 bases, and 8 bases lay outside the gene matches. The CDR3 extends over 18 amino acids. Germline CDR1 SGDLS, CDR2 YYNGEE. The CDR3 DNA reads as TGTGCCAGCAGCGTAGAGGGTCTAGGACAGGGGGCCTACAATGAGCAGTTCTTC. Translated: CASSVEGLGQGAYNEQFF.

This clonotype has more than one count but fewer than ten. This rearrangement joins TRBV7-9 to TRBJ1-2; 10 nucleotides line up with TRBD1. The V segment lost 4 bases and the J segment 5 bases; nucleotides outside the gene matches: 10. Germline lookup yields CDR1 SEHNR and CDR2 FQNEAQ (reference sequence). The length of the CDR3 is 16 residues. CDR3 amino acids: CASSSLSGTGAYGYTF. CDR3 sequence (DNA): TGTGCCAGCAGCTCTTTATCCGGGACAGGGGCATATGGCTACACCTTC. The full variable domain, with the rest looked up from reference TRBV7-9 and TRBJ1-2, is DTGVSQNPRHKITKRGQNVTFRCDPISEHNRLYWYRQTLGQGPEFLTYFQNEAQLEKSRLLSDRFSAERPKGSFSTLEIQRTEQGDSAMYLCASSSLSGTGAYGYTFGSGTRLTVV.

This clonotype was seen many times. The chain combines TRBV12-3 or TRBV12-4 with TRBJ2-3; D unresolved. CDR3 length: 12 amino acids. The V end was cut by 8 bases, the J end by 2 bases, with 8 bases between. This CDR3 reads CASSSSTDTQYF. The CDR3 DNA sequence: TGTGCCAGCTCATCCTCCACAGATACGCAGTATTTT.

This sequence joins TRBV12-3 or TRBV12-4 and TRBJ2-6, with D possibly TRBD1 on 5 matching bases. CDR3 length equals 19 residues. V was clipped by 4 bases and J by 4 bases, with 23 bases between them. The CDR3 spells CASSSRGRAPSRGANVLTF. The CDR3 DNA is TGTGCCAGCAGTTCAAGGGGTCGTGCACCAAGTAGAGGGGCCAACGTCCTGACTTTC.

The table lists this clonotype with a few counts. The rearrangement links TRBV24-1 to TRBJ1-4, with D possibly TRBD1 on 5 matching bases. V was shortened by 5 bases and J by 6 bases, with 9 bases between the two germline ends. The CDR3 has 13 amino acids. Germline CDR1 is KGHDR and CDR2 is SFDVKD. CDR3 loop: CATSATEDEKLFF. CDR3 DNA sequence: TGTGCCACCAGTGCGACAGAGGATGAAAAACTGTTTTTT.

The chain employs TRBV6-5 and TRBJ2-2; 12 nucleotides agree with TRBD1. The CDR3 length is 17 residues. V trimming: 8 bases; J trimming: 3 bases; junction bases outside the gene matches: 10. Germline-derived CDR1 and CDR2 are MNHEY and SVGAGI. The CDR3 DNA sequence: TGTGCCAGCTCATTAGGGGGACAGGGGGCCCACACCGGGGAGCTGTTTTTT. This encodes CASSLGGQGAHTGELFF.

V usage is TRBV5-1 and J usage is TRBJ2-7, with TRBD1 matching 9 bases. Per germline, CDR1 SGHRS and CDR2 YFSETQ. This CDR3 is 14 amino acids long. After removal of 5 bases from V and 5 bases from J, the junction contained 8 bases not matched to a gene. The CDR3 DNA is TGCGCCAGCAGGCGGGACAGGGTCTTACACGAGCAGTACTTC. This translates into CASRRDRVLHEQYF.

This sequence joins TRBV20-1 and TRBJ2-1; perhaps TRBD2 as D (5 bases). The V end lost 3 bases, the J end lost 9 bases, and 12 bases lay between the germline ends. Per the germline V gene, CDR1 is DFQATT and CDR2 is SNEGSKA (reference sequence). This CDR3 has 12 amino acids. CDR3 sequence reads: CSASVASGEQFF. DNA for the CDR3: TGCAGTGCTAGTGTGGCGAGCGGTGAGCAGTTCTTC.

This clonotype was seen a handful of times. The chain joins TRBV6-5 to TRBJ2-5, with 7 bases fitting TRBD2. Losses at the gene ends were 6 bases for V and 5 bases for J; bases not matched to a gene: 9. CDR3 length: 14 amino acids. Germline lookup yields CDR1 MNHEY and CDR2 SVGAGI. CDR3 residues: CASSPERGRETQYF. CDR3 nucleotides: TGTGCCAGCAGCCCCGAGCGGGGAAGGGAGACCCAGTACTTC.

This clonotype was seen only a few times. The J gene is TRBJ2-1, the V gene TRBV4-1; 12 bases are a match to TRBD2. Germline V lookup: CDR1 MGHRA, CDR2 YSYEKL. The junction had 5 bases not matched to a gene; V was cut back by 3 bases and J by 5 bases. The CDR3 spans 16 residues. The CDR3 sequence is CASSQPGLAGHNEQFF. CDR3 bases: TGCGCCAGCAGCCAGCCGGGACTAGCGGGTCACAATGAGCAGTTCTTC.

This clonotype came up a few times. This rearrangement joins TRBV4-1 to TRBJ2-1; 8 bases fit TRBD1. The V and J ends lost 3 bases and 0 bases, in that order; junction bases with no gene match: 7. This CDR3 contains 17 residues. CDR1 is MGHRA, CDR2 YSYEKL, per germline. CDR3 residues: CASSQDPTGGSYNEQFF. The CDR3 DNA sequence: TGCGCCAGCAGCCAGGATCCTACAGGGGGCTCCTACAATGAGCAGTTCTTC.

The chain recombines TRBV10-3 with TRBJ1-2; TRBD1 aligns across 8 bases. This CDR3 is 17 amino acids long. Germline V gene data show CDR1 as ENHRY and CDR2 as SYGVKD. V lost 0 bases, J lost 5 bases, and 11 bases stayed unmatched. The CDR3 sequence is CAISESSDRAAGYGYTF. In DNA form, the CDR3 reads TGTGCCATCAGTGAGTCGTCGGACAGGGCGGCGGGATATGGCTACACCTTC.

This clonotype occurred a few times. This sequence joins TRBV5-1 and TRBJ2-3; D unclear. This CDR3 contains 15 residues. Germline V gives CDR1 SGHRS, CDR2 YFSETQ. Trimming pared 1 base from V and 0 bases from J, leaving 9 bases between. The CDR3 DNA sequence: TGCGCCAGCAGCTTGTCCCAGTATAGCACAGATACGCAGTATTTT. Its protein product is CASSLSQYSTDTQYF.

Here the CDR3 DNA reads TGCGCCAGCAGCCGAGGGACAGGGGTCCCCGGGGAGCTGTTTTTT. Encoded protein: CASSRGTGVPGELFF. The chain links TRBV4-3 to TRBJ2-2, with 10 bases matching TRBD1. The CDR3 has 15 amino acids. Germline loops: CDR1 LGHNA, CDR2 YSLEER. The V and J ends lost 4 bases and 6 bases, in that order; junction bases with no gene match: 5.

This clonotype was found a few times. The rearrangement joins TRBV18 to TRBJ2-2, with 7 bases that match TRBD2. CDR1 is KGHSH, CDR2 LQKENI, per germline. CDR3 length: 13 amino acids. V lost 6 bases and J lost 10; bases outside the gene matches: 8. CDR3 DNA sequence: TGTGCCAGCTCTCGGATTGCGGGAGAGGAGCTGTTTTTT. Amino acids: CASSRIAGEELFF.